The 20 T cell receptor beta chains listed next were all sequenced from one sample in a study of blood T cell repertoires in COVID-19. This table comes from immunoSEQ multiplex PCR, and its TCRdb copy is limited to in-frame clones, with some not included. The sample holds about 210,000 clones, more than 85% seen once. Sequencing used peripheral blood. The receptor source for this set is a man aged 35 to 55 with acute or convalescent COVID-19.

The gene calls are TRBV4-3 and TRBJ2-7; D is unresolved. Germline V gene data show CDR1 as LGHNA and CDR2 as YSLEER. V lost 1 base and J lost 5, with 12 bases in between. This CDR3 is built from 14 residues. CDR3 residues: CASSQGSVGNEQYF. In DNA form, the CDR3 reads TGCGCCAGCAGCCAAGGTTCCGTGGGCAACGAGCAGTACTTC.

This clone was recorded only once. The rearrangement joins TRBV3-1 (or the pseudogene TRBV3-2) to TRBJ2-1; weak D call: TRBD1 (6 bases). V was trimmed by 5 bases and J by 5 bases, leaving 19 bases between them. This CDR3 spans 16 amino acids. The germline V gene has CDR1 LGHDT and CDR2 YNNKEL (reference sequence). In nucleotides, the CDR3 is TGTGCCAGCAGCAATCTACAGGGAAGAGGGGACAATGAGCAGTTCTTC. It specifies CASSNLQGRGDNEQFF.

The chain employs TRBV4-2 and TRBJ2-3; D is unresolved. The CDR3 has 11 residues. With 6 bases removed from V and 5 bases from J, the gap between germline ends came to 6 bases. The germline CDR1 and CDR2 sequences are LGHNA and YNFKEQ. CDR3 sequence: CASSSGDTQYF. DNA of the CDR3: TGTGCCAGCAGTTCGGGAGATACGCAGTATTTT.

The chain combines TRBV28 with TRBJ2-3; 9 positions agree with TRBD1. CDR3 size: 16 residues. Germline V CDR1 and CDR2: MDHEN, SYDVKM. With V trimmed by 6 bases and J by 2 bases, 9 bases remained unmatched. The CDR3 protein is CASRPNRGLVTDTQYF. The CDR3 coding sequence is TGTGCCAGCAGACCTAACAGGGGGCTTGTCACAGATACGCAGTATTTT.

J is TRBJ1-5 and V is TRBV28, with 10 bases fitting TRBD1. Germline V lookup: CDR1 MDHEN, CDR2 SYDVKM. J lost 3 bases, V lost 4 bases, and 3 bases had no gene match. This CDR3 has 15 residues. In nucleotides, the CDR3 is TGTGCCAGCAGTTCCGGGACAGGGGTCAATCAGCCCCAGCATTTT. This translates into CASSSGTGVNQPQHF.

The chain is built from TRBV30 and TRBJ1-2, with TRBD1 identical over 9 bases. This CDR3 region has 15 residues. V shed 7 bases and J 0 bases; nucleotides not matched to a gene: 9. Germline V gene lookup returns CDR1 GTSNPN and CDR2 SVGIG (reference sequence). The CDR3 region has the DNA TGTGCCTCCCAGGGACAGGGCTTAGCTAACTATGGCTACACCTTC. This codes for CASQGQGLANYGYTF.

The chain employs TRBV28 and TRBJ2-7; 7 bases map to TRBD1. Germline CDR1 and CDR2: MDHEN and SYDVKM. The CDR3 has 15 amino acids. J lost 2 bases, V lost 5 bases, and 9 bases had no gene match. The CDR3 is CASSLPRQGPYEQYF. In DNA, the CDR3 is TGTGCCAGCAGTCTACCTCGACAGGGCCCCTACGAGCAGTACTTC.

This chain links TRBV3-1 (or the pseudogene TRBV3-2) with TRBJ2-7; D may be TRBD2 (6 bases). CDR3 length: 13 amino acids. Germline lookup yields CDR1 LGHDT and CDR2 YNNKEL (reference sequence). V was trimmed by 8 bases and J by 2 bases, leaving 13 bases between them. CDR3 region: CASATSGAYEQYF. The CDR3 DNA is TGTGCCAGCGCTACCTCGGGGGCCTACGAGCAGTACTTC.

This clone came up a few times. The V gene is TRBV5-4, the J gene TRBJ1-6; tentatively, D is TRBD1 (6 bases). Germline CDR1 and CDR2: SGHNT and YYREEE (reference sequence). V was cut by 6 bases and J by 11 bases, with 21 bases left in between. This CDR3 region has 15 residues. The CDR3 DNA sequence: TGTGCCAGCACCGTGGGGGACATGCTCAATCCACCCCTCCACTTT. This translates into CASTVGDMLNPPLHF.

The sample holds one count of this clone. The chain joins TRBV2 to TRBJ1-2, with D perhaps TRBD1 (6 bases). This CDR3 contains 14 residues. In germline, CDR1 is SNHLY, CDR2 FYNNEI. The V gene lost 6 bases and the J gene lost 5 bases, with 16 bases spanning the gap. The CDR3 loop reads CASRAQGIGYGYTF. The CDR3 nucleotides read TGTGCCAGCAGGGCACAGGGTATCGGGTATGGCTACACCTTC.

This clone was observed a handful of times. This chain joins TRBV6-5 and TRBJ2-1, with TRBD2 as a possible D gene (6 bases). V was shortened by 6 bases and J by 4 bases, with 13 bases between the two germline ends. Germline CDR1 MNHEY, CDR2 SVGAGI. CDR3 length equals 14 residues. Here the CDR3 reads CASRLAWGYNEQFF. CDR3 DNA sequence: TGTGCCAGCAGACTAGCTTGGGGATACAATGAGCAGTTCTTC.

This sequence joins TRBV25-1 and TRBJ2-7; maybe TRBD2 (5 bases). Germline CDR1 MGHDK, CDR2 SYGVNS. Trimming took 2 bases from V and 2 from J, leaving 13 bases between them. The CDR3 is made up of 15 amino acids. The CDR3 is CASSEEGVLAYEQYF. CDR3 DNA sequence: TGTGCCAGCAGTGAAGAGGGCGTCCTTGCCTACGAGCAGTACTTC.

Comment on this clone: Other DNA sequences in the same sample also yield this CDR3. Here the CDR3 DNA reads TGTGCCAGCAGCTTAGGGGCAGGGTTGAACACTGAAGCTTTCTTT. This codes for CASSLGAGLNTEAFF. The gene calls are TRBV11-3 and TRBJ1-1, with D possibly matching TRBD1 (5 bases). V was clipped by 1 base and J by 0 bases, with 9 bases between them. Per the germline V gene, CDR1 is SGHNT and CDR2 is YENEEA. This CDR3 is 15 amino acids long.

The chain joins TRBV5-1 to TRBJ2-2; 16 nucleotides match TRBD2. V was clipped by 5 bases and J by 2 bases; unmatched bases: 6. Germline CDR1 is SGHRS and CDR2 is YFSETQ. The CDR3 is 18 residues long. The CDR3 loop is CASRPGLAGGLNTGELFF. The CDR3, as DNA: TGCGCCAGCAGACCGGGACTAGCGGGGGGGCTAAACACCGGGGAGCTGTTTTTT.

V usage is TRBV7-3 and J usage is TRBJ2-7; 8 nucleotides match TRBD2. J lost 5 bases, V lost 5 bases, and 8 bases had no gene match. This CDR3 comprises 14 residues. The germline gives CDR1 SGHTA, CDR2 FQGTGA. Here the CDR3 DNA reads TGTGCCAGCAGCCCGAGCGGGAGCCTAAACGAGCAGTACTTC. The encoded protein is CASSPSGSLNEQYF.

This clone was picked up one time. The chain couples TRBV27 to TRBJ2-3; D is undetermined. Germline CDR1 is MNHEY and CDR2 is SMNVEV (reference sequence). The V end lost 2 bases, the J end lost 2 bases, and 5 bases lay between the germline ends. The length of the CDR3 is 13 residues. CDR3 loop: CASSLLPTDTQYF. The CDR3 region has the DNA TGTGCCAGCAGTTTACTCCCCACAGATACGCAGTATTTT.

The V gene is TRBV5-4, the J gene TRBJ1-2, with 7 bases fitting TRBD1. Germline V gene lookup returns CDR1 SGHNT and CDR2 YYREEE (reference sequence). V lost 3 bases, J lost 2 bases, and 4 bases stayed unmatched. This CDR3 has 14 amino acids. CDR3 loop: CASSSWTGNYGYTF. CDR3 sequence (DNA): TGTGCCAGCAGCTCCTGGACAGGAAACTATGGCTACACCTTC.

V is TRBV19 and J is TRBJ2-5, with TRBD2 identical over 9 bases. Germline V lookup: CDR1 LNHDA, CDR2 SQIVND (reference sequence). The CDR3 consists of 16 residues. The V segment lost 5 bases and the J segment 1 base; nucleotides outside the gene matches: 8. The CDR3, as DNA: TGTGCCAGTAGTGTTAGCGGGGGCGCCGGCCAAGAGACCCAGTACTTC. It yields the protein CASSVSGGAGQETQYF.

The chain carries TRBV3-1 (or the pseudogene TRBV3-2) and TRBJ2-7; D might be TRBD2 (6 bases). Trimming cost V 5 bases and J 3 bases, with 20 bases left between them. The germline V gene encodes CDR1 LGHDT and CDR2 YNNKEL (reference sequence). The CDR3 runs 16 residues. CDR3 bases: TGTGCCAGCAGCTGTACGCGGGGCCTGTCCCGCTACGAGCAGTACTTC. Translation: CASSCTRGLSRYEQYF.

V usage is TRBV7-2 and J usage is TRBJ2-6; possible D gene TRBD2, 5 bases. CDR3 length: 17 residues. V was cut by 0 bases and J by 0 bases, with 9 bases left in between. CDR1 is SGHTA, CDR2 FQGNSA, per germline. This CDR3 is CASSLALAYSGANVLTF. The CDR3, as DNA: TGTGCCAGCAGCTTAGCGTTAGCGTACTCTGGGGCCAACGTCCTGACTTTC.